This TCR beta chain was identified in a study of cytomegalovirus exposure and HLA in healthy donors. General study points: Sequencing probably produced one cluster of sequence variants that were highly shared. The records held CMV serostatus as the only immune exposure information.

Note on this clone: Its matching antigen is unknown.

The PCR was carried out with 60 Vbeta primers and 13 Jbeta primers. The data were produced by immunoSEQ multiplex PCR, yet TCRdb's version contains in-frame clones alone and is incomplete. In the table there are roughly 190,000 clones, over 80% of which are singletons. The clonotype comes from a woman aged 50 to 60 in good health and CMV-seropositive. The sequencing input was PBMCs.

In DNA form, the CDR3 reads TGTGCCAGCAGCTTACAAGGGGGACCTGCTTACGGTGGCTACACCTTC. Translation: CASSLQGGPAYGGYTF. This rearrangement joins TRBV7-2 to TRBJ1-2; tentatively, D is TRBD1 (6 bases). This CDR3 has 16 amino acids. The ends were cut back, 2 bases at V and 7 bases at J, with 20 bases in the middle. CDR1 SGHTA and CDR2 FQGNSA come from the germline V gene.